This T cell receptor (beta chain) was observed in a study of T cell responses to AZD1222 COVID-19 vaccine. Some clones are missing from TCRdb's copy, which holds only in-frame ones; the method was immunoSEQ multiplex PCR. Of 100,000 to 150,000 clones detected, 70% to 85% appear once; the ten largest clones hold about 27%. The V and J ends lost 5 bases and 0 bases respectively, with 16 bases between them. The CDR3 contains 16 residues. CDR1 SGHTA and CDR2 FQGNSA come from the germline V gene. Pooled together were second doses at about 4 or about 12 weeks. This rearrangement joins TRBV7-2 to TRBJ1-1; D might be TRBD1 (6 bases). The source is an adult who received the AZD1222 COVID-19 vaccine. Source: peripheral blood, taken 28 days after the second AZD1222 dose. CDR3 residues: CASSLTGVKMNTEAFF. Here the CDR3 DNA reads TGTGCCAGCAGCCTGACAGGAGTCAAAATGAACACTGAAGCTTTCTTT.